This TCR beta chain comes out of a study of control samples from healthy donors and cancer patients. This CDR3 is 13 amino acids long. Germline-derived CDR1 and CDR2 are MDHEN and SYDVKM. The V and J ends lost 8 bases and 0 bases respectively, with 5 bases between them. Data came from immunoSEQ multiplex PCR; TCRdb stores just in-frame clones and leaves some out. The sample records roughly 370,000 clones, 75% to 95% being singletons. The rearrangement joins TRBV28 to TRBJ2-6; the D is unclear. This clonotype was obtained from a man aged 40-55 years with head and neck cancer. Sequencing used PBMCs. CDR3 in DNA: TGTGCCAGCCCTAACTCTGGGGCCAACGTCCTGACTTTC. Residues: CASPNSGANVLTF.